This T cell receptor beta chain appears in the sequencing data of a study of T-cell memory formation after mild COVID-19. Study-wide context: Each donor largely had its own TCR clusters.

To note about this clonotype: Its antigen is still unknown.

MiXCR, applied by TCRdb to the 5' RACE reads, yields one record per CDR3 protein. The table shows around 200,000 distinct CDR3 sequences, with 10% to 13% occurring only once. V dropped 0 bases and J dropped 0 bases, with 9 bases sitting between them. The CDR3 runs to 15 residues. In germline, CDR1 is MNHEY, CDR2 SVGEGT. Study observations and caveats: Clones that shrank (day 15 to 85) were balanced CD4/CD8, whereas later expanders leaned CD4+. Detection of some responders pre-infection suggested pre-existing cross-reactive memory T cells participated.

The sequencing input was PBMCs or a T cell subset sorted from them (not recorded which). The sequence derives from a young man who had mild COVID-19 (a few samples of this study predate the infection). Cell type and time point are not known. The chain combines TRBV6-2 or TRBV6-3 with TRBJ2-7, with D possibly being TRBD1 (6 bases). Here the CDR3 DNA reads TGTGCCAGCAGTTACTCCGGGACAAACTCCTACGAGCAGTACTTC. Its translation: CASSYSGTNSYEQYF.